Sequencing of this T cell receptor beta chain was carried out in a study of blood T cell repertoires in COVID-19. Study details: Material from acute and convalescent COVID-19 was sourced from the United States, Italy and Spain.

The study drew participants aged about 18 to 89 years from about two dozen US areas. Participants' reported clinical history set cohort assignment. Original handling: Using reference gene primer amplification, nucleated cell counts were estimated. Sequencing was performed with immunoSEQ multiplex PCR; in TCRdb, only in-frame clones are kept and a portion is missing. V and J calls plus clone size are reproduced from that table; the DNA served to infer D and trimming. The sample shows some 230,000 clones, 70% to 85% of them seen only once. The sample consisted of PBMCs or T cells enriched from blood (not recorded which). The clonotype comes from a woman between 40 and 50 years old with acute COVID-19.

In DNA, the CDR3 is TGTGCCAGCAGCTTAGTCGGTGGACAGCAGGGGGGCTACACCTTC. It translates to CASSLVGGQQGGYTF. This rearrangement joins TRBV7-2 to TRBJ1-2, with D possibly matching TRBD1 (6 bases). There are 15 residues in the CDR3. Trimming stripped 1 base from V and 8 bases from J, with 17 bases between. Germline V lookup: CDR1 SGHTA, CDR2 FQGNSA.